The 10 T cell receptor beta chains given below trace back to one sample, sequenced in a study of CD8+ T cells in alopecia areata. Extraction and reverse transcription of RNA yielded cDNA as the sequencing template. The data were produced by immunoSEQ multiplex PCR, yet TCRdb's version contains in-frame clones alone and is incomplete. The sample consists of some 170,000 clones, around 71% of them appearing once. Sequenced material: CD8+ T cells sorted from blood, taken at week 0. The receptors here all came from a human donor with alopecia areata.

V gene TRBV4-1 combines with J gene TRBJ1-6; possibly TRBD1 for D (5 bases). The ends were cut back, 0 bases at V and 10 bases at J, with 13 bases in the middle. The CDR3 contains 15 residues. The germline CDR1 and CDR2 sequences are MGHRA and YSYEKL. The CDR3, as DNA: TGCGCCAGCAGCCAAGATTTGGGGGAGAGCTCACCCCTCCACTTT. Amino acids: CASSQDLGESSPLHF.

The rearrangement uses TRBV6-5 and TRBJ1-2; TRBD1 aligns across 10 bases. This CDR3 spans 12 amino acids. Germline-derived CDR1 and CDR2 are MNHEY and SVGAGI. Trimming cost V 8 bases and J 4 bases; bases outside gene matches: 1. In DNA form, the CDR3 reads TGTGCCAGCGGGGACAGGGGCTATGGCTACACCTTC. This translates into CASGDRGYGYTF.

This clone was detected a few times. This sequence joins TRBV5-6 and TRBJ2-1, with TRBD2 matching 8 bases. CDR3 length: 15 residues. J lost 0 bases, V lost 2 bases, and 1 base had no gene match. The germline gives CDR1 SGHDT, CDR2 YYEEEE. CDR3 in DNA: TGTGCCAGCAGCTTTGGGACTAGCTCCTACAATGAGCAGTTCTTC. It translates to CASSFGTSSYNEQFF.

The chain couples TRBV5-6 to TRBJ2-7; 8 bases fit TRBD1. The germline CDR1 and CDR2 sequences are SGHDT and YYEEEE. This CDR3 region has 13 residues. The V and J ends lost 4 bases and 2 bases, in that order; junction bases with no gene match: 2. Here the CDR3 reads CASSVDRAYEQYF. CDR3 bases: TGTGCCAGCAGCGTGGACAGGGCCTACGAGCAGTACTTC.

The CDR3 is CASSEPLGNTEAFF. The CDR3 DNA follows: TGTGCCAGCAGTGAACCTCTGGGGAACACTGAAGCTTTCTTT. The rearrangement links TRBV2 to TRBJ1-1; D call uncertain. Germline-derived CDR1 and CDR2 are SNHLY and FYNNEI. This CDR3 is 14 amino acids long. V lost 2 bases and J lost 1, with 8 bases in between.

This chain joins TRBV6-1 and TRBJ1-4; D unclear. Between the trimmed V and J ends, which lost 4 bases and 8 bases, there was a span of 11 bases. CDR3 length: 13 residues. Germline loops: CDR1 MNHNS, CDR2 SASEGT. CDR3 nucleotide sequence: TGTGCCAGCAGTGTCGTTAGAATCGAAAAACTGTTTTTT. It codes for CASSVVRIEKLFF.

The chain couples TRBV29-1 to TRBJ2-5, with TRBD2 matching 9 bases. Germline CDR1 reads SQVTM; CDR2 reads ANQGSEA. The trim removed 3 bases at V and 0 bases at J, leaving 2 bases unmatched. The CDR3 is 14 residues long. The CDR3 protein is CSVEVAGDQETQYF. The DNA of the CDR3 is TGCAGCGTTGAGGTAGCGGGGGACCAAGAGACCCAGTACTTC. Supplemented by reference TRBV29-1 and TRBJ2-5, the full variable domain reads SAVISQKPSRDICQRGTSLTIQCQVDSQVTMMFWYRQQPGQSLTLIATANQGSEATYESGFVIDKFPISRPNLTFSTLTVSNMSPEDSSIYLCSVEVAGDQETQYFGPGTRLLVL.

The chain combines TRBV30 with TRBJ1-1, with D maybe TRBD1 (5 bases). The CDR3 covers 15 residues. V was clipped by 4 bases and J by 1 base, with 16 bases between them. Germline-derived CDR1 and CDR2 are GTSNPN and SVGIG (reference sequence). DNA of the CDR3: TGTGCCTGGAACCACGTACAGGAAACGAACACTGAAGCTTTCTTT. Amino acids: CAWNHVQETNTEAFF.

This clone was recorded a few times. The rearrangement uses TRBV6-5 and TRBJ2-3; D is perhaps TRBD2 (6 bases). Germline-derived CDR1 and CDR2 are MNHEY and SVGAGI. Trimming removed 5 bases from V and 1 base from J, with 10 bases in between. CDR3 length equals 14 residues. This CDR3 reads CASSPTSRTDTQYF. The CDR3 DNA reads TGTGCCAGCAGTCCTACTAGCCGCACAGATACGCAGTATTTT.

The chain recombines TRBV9 with TRBJ2-7, with TRBD2 as a possible D gene (5 bases). The CDR3 is made up of 14 amino acids. Trimming took 0 bases from V and 4 from J, leaving 11 bases between them. Germline V gene sequence: CDR1 SGDLS, CDR2 YYNGEE. In DNA form, the CDR3 reads TGTGCCAGCAGCGTAGGTCTAGCCGAATACGAGCAGTACTTC. This codes for CASSVGLAEYEQYF.